The 10 T cell receptor beta chains reported below all come from one sample, sequenced in a study of cytomegalovirus exposure and HLA in healthy donors (dated by TCRdb to 2016 to 2017). Library generation was performed with the immunoSEQ multiplex PCR assay. TCRdb holds this immuneACCESS table with in-frame rearrangements only. Some clones are missing; in checked studies, unresolved V genes explain under half, and the rest has no known cause. This sample has 100,000 to 150,000 clones in its table, and 89% of those were observed once. Jointly, the top ten make up 0.95% to 1.5% of the sample. Sequenced sample: PBMCs. These receptors were obtained from a woman younger than 35 in good health and CMV-seronegative.

The V call is TRBV10-3, the J call TRBJ1-6; 9 nucleotides line up with TRBD1. This CDR3 contains 15 residues. Trimming removed 3 bases from V and 8 bases from J; junction bases left unmatched: 5. Germline CDR1 is ENHRY and CDR2 is SYGVKD. CDR3 DNA sequence: TGTGCCATCAGTGAACCGGGACAGGGCGATTCACCCCTCCACTTT. Its translation: CAISEPGQGDSPLHF.

This chain joins TRBV6-5 and TRBJ1-2; 7 bases match TRBD1. The length of the CDR3 is 15 residues. In germline, CDR1 is MNHEY, CDR2 SVGAGI. Trimming cost V 2 bases and J 0 bases; bases outside gene matches: 3. The CDR3 nucleotides are TGTGCCAGCAGTTACGCAGGGGGAGCTAACTATGGCTACACCTTC. Its protein is CASSYAGGANYGYTF.

This chain links TRBV11-3 with TRBJ1-1, with D possibly TRBD1 on 5 matching bases. CDR1 SGHNT and CDR2 YENEEA come from the germline V gene. V dropped 4 bases and J dropped 2 bases, with 11 bases sitting between them. This CDR3 is built from 14 residues. CDR3 nucleotide sequence: TGTGCCAGCAGCTCGACAGCACTTAACACTGAAGCTTTCTTT. Its translation: CASSSTALNTEAFF.

The V gene is TRBV9, the J gene TRBJ1-6; 8 bases align to TRBD1. The CDR3 is made up of 17 amino acids. The J segment lost 7 bases and the V segment lost 4 bases, leaving 13 bases of the junction unmatched. Germline CDR1 reads SGDLS; CDR2 reads YYNGEE. CDR3 loop: CASSPGQARAENSPLHF. The CDR3 coding sequence is TGTGCCAGCAGCCCGGGACAGGCCCGCGCTGAAAATTCACCCCTCCACTTT.

The V and J genes are TRBV4-1 and TRBJ2-5, with TRBD2 as a possible D gene (7 bases). The V gene's germline CDR1 is MGHRA and CDR2 YSYEKL. The CDR3 has 17 residues. V was shortened by 0 bases and J by 5 bases, with 19 bases between the two germline ends. CDR3 loop: CASSQDLGGAFLETQYF. The CDR3 DNA reads TGCGCCAGCAGCCAAGATCTGGGGGGGGCCTTTCTGGAGACCCAGTACTTC.

This rearrangement joins TRBV7-8 to TRBJ1-1; 8 nucleotides agree with TRBD1. Germline-derived CDR1 and CDR2 are SGHVS and FQNEAQ. This CDR3 has 15 residues. The V segment lost 5 bases and the J segment 0 bases; nucleotides outside the gene matches: 5. CDR3 nucleotides: TGTGCCAGCAGCCGCCGGGACAGGCTGAACACTGAAGCTTTCTTT. Residues: CASSRRDRLNTEAFF.

The chain carries TRBV4-2 and TRBJ2-5; weak D call: TRBD2 (5 bases). Germline lookup yields CDR1 LGHNA and CDR2 YNFKEQ. Between the trimmed V and J ends, which lost 6 bases and 7 bases, there was a span of 15 bases. CDR3 length: 13 amino acids. In DNA, the CDR3 is TGTGCCAGCAGGCTGACTGCCAGCGGGACCCAGTACTTC. It is translated as CASRLTASGTQYF.

V is TRBV5-1 and J is TRBJ1-4; 8 bases match TRBD1. Germline CDR1 reads SGHRS; CDR2 reads YFSETQ. V lost 4 bases to trimming and J lost 0 bases; unmatched junction nucleotides: 14. This CDR3 contains 19 residues. CDR3: CASSRDPTGAISTNEKLFF. In DNA, the CDR3 is TGCGCCAGCAGCCGGGACCCGACAGGGGCCATTTCAACTAATGAAAAACTGTTTTTT.

The V gene is TRBV29-1, the J gene TRBJ2-1; 8 nucleotides agree with TRBD2. This CDR3 is built from 14 residues. Germline V gene lookup returns CDR1 SQVTM and CDR2 ANQGSEA. J was trimmed by 0 bases and V by 8 bases; bases with no gene match: 6. CDR3 nucleotide sequence: TGCAGCATAAAGCGGGAGAGCTCCTACAATGAGCAGTTCTTC. It translates to CSIKRESSYNEQFF.

V and J are TRBV20-1 and TRBJ1-2, with unresolved D. Between the trimmed V and J ends, which lost 6 bases and 9 bases, there was a span of 8 bases. The germline V gene encodes CDR1 DFQATT and CDR2 SNEGSKA (reference sequence). This CDR3 has 9 residues. This CDR3 is CSAAVSYTF. CDR3 in DNA: TGCAGTGCGGCCGTGAGCTACACCTTC.